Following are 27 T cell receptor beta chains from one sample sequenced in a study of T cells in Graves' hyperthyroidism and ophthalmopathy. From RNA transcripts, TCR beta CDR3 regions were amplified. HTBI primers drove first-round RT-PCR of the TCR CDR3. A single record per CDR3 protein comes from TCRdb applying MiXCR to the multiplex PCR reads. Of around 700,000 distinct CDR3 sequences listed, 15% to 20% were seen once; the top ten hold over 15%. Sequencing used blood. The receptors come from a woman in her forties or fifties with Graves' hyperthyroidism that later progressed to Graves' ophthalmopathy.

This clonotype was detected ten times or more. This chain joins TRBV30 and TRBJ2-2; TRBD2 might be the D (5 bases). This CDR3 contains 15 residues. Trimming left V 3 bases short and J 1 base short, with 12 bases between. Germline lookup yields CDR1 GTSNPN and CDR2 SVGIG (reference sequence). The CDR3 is CAWRSGVENTGELFF. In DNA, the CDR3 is TGTGCCTGGAGAAGCGGCGTAGAGAACACCGGGGAGCTGTTTTTT. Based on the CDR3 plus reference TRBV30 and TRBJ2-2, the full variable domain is SQTIHQWPATLVQPVGSPLSLECTVEGTSNPNLYWYRQAAGRGLQLLFYSVGIGQISSEVPQNLSASRPQDRQFILSSKKLLLSDSGFYLCAWRSGVENTGELFFGEGSRLTVL.

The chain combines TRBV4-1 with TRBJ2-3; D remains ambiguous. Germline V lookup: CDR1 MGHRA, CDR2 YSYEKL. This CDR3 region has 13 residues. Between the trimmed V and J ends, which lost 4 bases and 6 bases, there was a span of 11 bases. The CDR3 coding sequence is TGCGCCAGCAGCCTCCCACTGGCGGATACGCAGTATTTT. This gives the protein CASSLPLADTQYF.

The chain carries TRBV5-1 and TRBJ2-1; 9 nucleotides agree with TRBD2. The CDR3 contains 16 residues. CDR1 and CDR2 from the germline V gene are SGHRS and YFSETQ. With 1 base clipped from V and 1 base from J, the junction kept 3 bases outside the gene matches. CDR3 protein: CASSLRLADSYNEQFF. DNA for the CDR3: TGCGCCAGCAGCTTGAGACTAGCGGATTCCTACAATGAGCAGTTCTTC.

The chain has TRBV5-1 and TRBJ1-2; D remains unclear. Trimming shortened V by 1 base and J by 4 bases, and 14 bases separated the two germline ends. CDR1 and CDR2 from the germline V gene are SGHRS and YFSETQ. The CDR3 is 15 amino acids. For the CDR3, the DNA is TGCGCCAGCAGCTTGAGTGCACCCTCCCTCTATGGCTACACCTTC. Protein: CASSLSAPSLYGYTF.

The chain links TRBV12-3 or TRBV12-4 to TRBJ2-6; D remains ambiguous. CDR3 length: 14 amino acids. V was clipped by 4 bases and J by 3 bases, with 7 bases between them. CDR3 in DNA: TGTGCCAGCAGTTCCGTCTTTGGGGCCAACGTCCTGACTTTC. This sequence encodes CASSSVFGANVLTF.

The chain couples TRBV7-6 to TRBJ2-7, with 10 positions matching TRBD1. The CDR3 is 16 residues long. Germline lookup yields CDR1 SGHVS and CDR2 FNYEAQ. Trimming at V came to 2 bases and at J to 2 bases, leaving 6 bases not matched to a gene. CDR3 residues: CASSLMGQGRPYEQYF. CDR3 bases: TGTGCCAGCAGCTTAATGGGACAGGGGCGGCCCTACGAGCAGTACTTC. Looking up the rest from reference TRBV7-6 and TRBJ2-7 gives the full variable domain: GAGVSQSPRYKVTKRGQDVALRCDPISGHVSLYWYRQALGQGPEFLTYFNYEAQQDKSGLPNDRFSAERPEGSISTLTIQRTEQRDSAMYRCASSLMGQGRPYEQYFGPGTRLTVT.

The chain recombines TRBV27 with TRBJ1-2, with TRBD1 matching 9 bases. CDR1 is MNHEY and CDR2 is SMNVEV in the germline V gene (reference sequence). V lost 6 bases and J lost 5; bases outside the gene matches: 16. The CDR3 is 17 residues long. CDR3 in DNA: TGTGCCAGCAGGTTAGGTGCCCCGGACAGGGGAATATATGGCTACACCTTC. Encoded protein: CASRLGAPDRGIYGYTF.

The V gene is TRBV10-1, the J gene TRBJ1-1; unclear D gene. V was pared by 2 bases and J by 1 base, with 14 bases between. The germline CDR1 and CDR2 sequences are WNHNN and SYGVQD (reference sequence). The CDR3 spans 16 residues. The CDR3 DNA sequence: TGCGCCAGCAGTGAGAGAGGCTTTGGACCGAACACTGAAGCTTTCTTT. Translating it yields CASSERGFGPNTEAFF.

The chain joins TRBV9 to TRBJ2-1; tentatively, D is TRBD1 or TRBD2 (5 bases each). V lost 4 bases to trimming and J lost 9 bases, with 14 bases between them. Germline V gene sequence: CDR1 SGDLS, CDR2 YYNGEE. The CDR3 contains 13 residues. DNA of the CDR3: TGTGCCAGCAGCACCCTCGGGGCGGGTGAGCAGTTCTTC. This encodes CASSTLGAGEQFF.

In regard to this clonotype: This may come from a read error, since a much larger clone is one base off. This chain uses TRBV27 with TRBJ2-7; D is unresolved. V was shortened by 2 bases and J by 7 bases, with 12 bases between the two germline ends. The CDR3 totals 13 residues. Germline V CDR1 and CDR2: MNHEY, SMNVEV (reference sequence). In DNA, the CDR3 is TGTGCCAGCAGTTTACATGGCCCCCTGGAGCAGTACTTC. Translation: CASSLHGPLEQYF.

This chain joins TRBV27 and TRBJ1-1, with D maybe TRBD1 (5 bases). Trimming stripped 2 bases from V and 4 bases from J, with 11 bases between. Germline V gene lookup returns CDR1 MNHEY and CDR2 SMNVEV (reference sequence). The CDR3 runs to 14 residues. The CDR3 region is CASSLDRDTTEAFF. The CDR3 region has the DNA TGTGCCAGCAGTTTAGACAGAGATACCACTGAAGCTTTCTTT.

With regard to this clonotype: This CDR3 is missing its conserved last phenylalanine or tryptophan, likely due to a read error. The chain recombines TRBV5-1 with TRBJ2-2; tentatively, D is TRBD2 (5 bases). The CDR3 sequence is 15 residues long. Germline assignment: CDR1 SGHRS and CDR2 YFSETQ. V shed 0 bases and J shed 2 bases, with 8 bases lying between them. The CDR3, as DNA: TGCGCCAGCAGCTTGGTCCGGGGAAACACCGGGGAGCTGTTTCTT. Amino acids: CASSLVRGNTGELFL.

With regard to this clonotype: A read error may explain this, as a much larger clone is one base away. CDR3 residues: CAWSVRKDGQFF. The CDR3 DNA reads as TGTGCCTGGAGTGTACGGAAGGATGGGCAGTTCTTC. This chain connects TRBV30 to TRBJ2-1; D gene unclear. V was shortened by 0 bases and J by 12 bases, with 12 bases between the two germline ends. The CDR3 totals 12 residues. Germline-derived CDR1 and CDR2 are GTSNPN and SVGIG (reference sequence).

Here the CDR3 DNA reads TGTGCCAGCAGCGTAGGCCGGACGCAAGAGACCCAGTACTTC. This codes for CASSVGRTQETQYF. The chain employs TRBV9 and TRBJ2-5; no reliable D call. The CDR3 contains 14 residues. The germline V gene has CDR1 SGDLS and CDR2 YYNGEE. V shed 0 bases and J shed 2 bases, with 8 bases lying between them. Full variable domain (rest looked up from reference TRBV9 and TRBJ2-5): DSGVTQTPKHLITATGQRVTLRCSPRSGDLSVYWYQQSLDQGLQFLIQYYNGEERAKGNILERFSAQQFPDLHSELNLSSLELGDSALYFCASSVGRTQETQYFGPGTRLLVL.

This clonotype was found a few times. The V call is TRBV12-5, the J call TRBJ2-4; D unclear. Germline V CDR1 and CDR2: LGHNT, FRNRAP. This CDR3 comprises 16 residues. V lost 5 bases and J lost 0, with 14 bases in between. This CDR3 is CASGPPDGLAKNIQYF. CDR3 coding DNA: TGTGCTAGTGGTCCACCGGACGGGCTAGCCAAAAACATTCAGTACTTC.

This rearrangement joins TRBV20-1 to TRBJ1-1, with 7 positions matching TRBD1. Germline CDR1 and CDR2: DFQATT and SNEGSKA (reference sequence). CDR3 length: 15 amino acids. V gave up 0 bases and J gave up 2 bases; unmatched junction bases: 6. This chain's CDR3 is CSARDLNRGNTEAFF. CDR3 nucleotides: TGCAGTGCTAGAGACCTTAACAGGGGCAACACTGAAGCTTTCTTT.

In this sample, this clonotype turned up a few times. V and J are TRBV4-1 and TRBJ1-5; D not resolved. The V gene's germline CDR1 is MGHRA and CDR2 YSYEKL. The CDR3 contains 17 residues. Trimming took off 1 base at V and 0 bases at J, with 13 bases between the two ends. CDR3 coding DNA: TGCGCCAGCAGCCAAGTCAATCTGGTAGATAGCAATCAGCCCCAGCATTTT. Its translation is CASSQVNLVDSNQPQHF.

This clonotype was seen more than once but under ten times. CDR3 loop: CSATRTGGRVDIQYF. The CDR3, as DNA: TGCAGTGCTACTCGGACAGGGGGCAGGGTGGACATTCAGTACTTC. This sequence joins TRBV20-1 and TRBJ2-4; 11 nucleotides agree with TRBD1. There are 15 residues in the CDR3. Germline CDR1 DFQATT, CDR2 SNEGSKA (reference sequence). J lost 8 bases, V lost 4 bases, and 10 bases had no gene match.

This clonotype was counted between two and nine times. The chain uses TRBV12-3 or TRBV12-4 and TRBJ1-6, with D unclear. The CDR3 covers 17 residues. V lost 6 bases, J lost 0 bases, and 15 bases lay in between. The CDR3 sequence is CASRYGHPSSYNSPLHF. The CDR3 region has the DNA TGTGCCAGCAGATACGGGCACCCAAGCTCCTATAATTCACCCCTCCACTTT.

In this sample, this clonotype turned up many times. The CDR3 sequence is CASSPTREGVGDEQFF. For the CDR3, the DNA is TGTGCCAGCAGCCCGACACGAGAGGGGGTTGGCGATGAGCAGTTCTTC. The chain carries TRBV5-5 and TRBJ2-1; D is possibly TRBD1 (6 bases). Germline V gene sequence: CDR1 SGHKS, CDR2 YYEKEE (reference sequence). Between the trimmed V and J ends, which lost 4 bases and 8 bases, there was a span of 22 bases. The CDR3 totals 16 residues. The full variable domain, completed using reference TRBV5-5 and TRBJ2-1, is DAGVTQSPTHLIKTRGQQVTLRCSPISGHKSVSWYQQVLGQGPQFIFQYYEKEERGRGNFPDRFSARQFPNYSSELNVNALLLGDSALYLCASSPTREGVGDEQFFGPGTRLTVL.

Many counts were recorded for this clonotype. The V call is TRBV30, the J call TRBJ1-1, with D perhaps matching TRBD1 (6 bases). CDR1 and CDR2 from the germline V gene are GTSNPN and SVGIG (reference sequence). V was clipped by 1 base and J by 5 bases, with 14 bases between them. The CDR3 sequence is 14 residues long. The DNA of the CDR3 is TGTGCCTGGAGTGAGGCCCAGGGGTGGACTGAAGCTTTCTTT. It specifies CAWSEAQGWTEAFF. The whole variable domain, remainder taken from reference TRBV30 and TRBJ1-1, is SQTIHQWPATLVQPVGSPLSLECTVEGTSNPNLYWYRQAAGRGLQLLFYSVGIGQISSEVPQNLSASRPQDRQFILSSKKLLLSDSGFYLCAWSEAQGWTEAFFGQGTRLTVV.

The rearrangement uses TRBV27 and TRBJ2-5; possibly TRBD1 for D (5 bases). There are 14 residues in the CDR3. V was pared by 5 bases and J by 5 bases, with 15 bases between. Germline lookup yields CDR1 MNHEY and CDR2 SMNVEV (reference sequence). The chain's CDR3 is CASSTIQGGETQYF. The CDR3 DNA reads TGTGCCAGCAGTACAATTCAGGGTGGGGAGACCCAGTACTTC.

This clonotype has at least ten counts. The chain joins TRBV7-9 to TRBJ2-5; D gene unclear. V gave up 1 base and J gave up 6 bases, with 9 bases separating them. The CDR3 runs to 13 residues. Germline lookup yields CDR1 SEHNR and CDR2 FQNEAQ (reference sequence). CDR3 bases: TGTGCCAGCAGCTTAGACGAGGTCCAGACCCAGTACTTC. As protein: CASSLDEVQTQYF.

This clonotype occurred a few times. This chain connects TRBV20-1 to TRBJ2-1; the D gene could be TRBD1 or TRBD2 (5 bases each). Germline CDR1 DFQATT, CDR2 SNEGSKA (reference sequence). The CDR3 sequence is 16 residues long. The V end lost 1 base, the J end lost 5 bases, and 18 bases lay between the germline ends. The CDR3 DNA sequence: TGCAGTGCTAGAGGCCGGGGCCTAAGTCCCCACAATGAGCAGTTCTTC. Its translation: CSARGRGLSPHNEQFF.

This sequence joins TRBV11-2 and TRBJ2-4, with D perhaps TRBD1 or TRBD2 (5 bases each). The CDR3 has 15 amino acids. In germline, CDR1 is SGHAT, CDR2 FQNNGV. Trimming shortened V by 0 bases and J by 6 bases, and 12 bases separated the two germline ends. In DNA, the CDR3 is TGTGCCAGCAGCTTAGATTTACGGGGCGGAAACATTCAGTACTTC. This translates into CASSLDLRGGNIQYF.

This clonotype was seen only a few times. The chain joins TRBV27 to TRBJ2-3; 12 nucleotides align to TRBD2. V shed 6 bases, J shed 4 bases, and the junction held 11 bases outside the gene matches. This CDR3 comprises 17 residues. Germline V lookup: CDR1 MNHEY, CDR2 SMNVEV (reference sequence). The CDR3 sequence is CASSPLLAGGPSDTQYF. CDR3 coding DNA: TGTGCCAGCAGCCCACTTCTAGCGGGGGGGCCATCAGATACGCAGTATTTT.

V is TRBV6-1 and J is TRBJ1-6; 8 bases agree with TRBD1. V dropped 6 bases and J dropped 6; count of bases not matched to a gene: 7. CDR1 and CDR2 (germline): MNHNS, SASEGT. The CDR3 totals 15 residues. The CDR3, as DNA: TGTGCCAGCAGACAGGACAGGGCCCGTAATTCACCCCTCCACTTT. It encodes CASRQDRARNSPLHF.